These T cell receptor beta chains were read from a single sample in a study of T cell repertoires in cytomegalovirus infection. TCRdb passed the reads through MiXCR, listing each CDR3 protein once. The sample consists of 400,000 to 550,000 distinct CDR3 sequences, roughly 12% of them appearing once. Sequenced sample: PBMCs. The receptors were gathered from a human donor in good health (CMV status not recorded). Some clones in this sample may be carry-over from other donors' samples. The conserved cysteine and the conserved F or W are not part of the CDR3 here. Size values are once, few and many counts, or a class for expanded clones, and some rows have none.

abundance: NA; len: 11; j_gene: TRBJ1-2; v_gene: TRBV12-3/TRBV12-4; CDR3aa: ASSLGDDYGYT
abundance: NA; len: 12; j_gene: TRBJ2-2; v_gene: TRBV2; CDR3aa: ASGGMRDTGELF
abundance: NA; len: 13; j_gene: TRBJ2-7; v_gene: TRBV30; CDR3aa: AWSLADFGSYEQY
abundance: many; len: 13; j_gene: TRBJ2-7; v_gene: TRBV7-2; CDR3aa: ASSLAGQSTYEQY
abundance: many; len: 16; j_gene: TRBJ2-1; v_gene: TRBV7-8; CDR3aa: ASSLGLAGSTTYNEQF
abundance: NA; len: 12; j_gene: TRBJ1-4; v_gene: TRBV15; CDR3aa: ATSRDRRGEKLF
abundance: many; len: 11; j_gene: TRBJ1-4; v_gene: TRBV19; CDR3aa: ASSVRAGEKLF
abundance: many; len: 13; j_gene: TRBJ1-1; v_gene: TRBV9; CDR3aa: ASSVGLRGDTEAF
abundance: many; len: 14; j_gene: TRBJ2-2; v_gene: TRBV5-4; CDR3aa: ASSLPPSGPTGELF
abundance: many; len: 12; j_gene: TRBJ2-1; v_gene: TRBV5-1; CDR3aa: ASRGEDVYNEQF
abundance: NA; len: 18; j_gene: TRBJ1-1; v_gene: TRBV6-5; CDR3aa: ASSYSISPGTAFPNTEAF
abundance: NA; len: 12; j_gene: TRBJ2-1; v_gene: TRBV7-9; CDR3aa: ASSLALIYNEQF
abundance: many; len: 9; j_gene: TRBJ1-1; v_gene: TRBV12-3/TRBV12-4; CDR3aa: ASSAGTEAF
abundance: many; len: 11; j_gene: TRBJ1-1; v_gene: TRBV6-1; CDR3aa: ASRRGMGTEAF
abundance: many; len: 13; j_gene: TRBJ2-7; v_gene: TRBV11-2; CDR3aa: ASSLPTRGGYEQY
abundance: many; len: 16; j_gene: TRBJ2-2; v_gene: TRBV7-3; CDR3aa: ASSPALLAGAYTGELF
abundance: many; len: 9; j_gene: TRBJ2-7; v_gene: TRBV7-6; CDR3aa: AGWIGDEQY
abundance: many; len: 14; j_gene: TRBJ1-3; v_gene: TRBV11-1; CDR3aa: ASSPGTAFSGNTIY
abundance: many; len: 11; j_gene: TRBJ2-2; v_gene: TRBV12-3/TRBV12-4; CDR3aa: ASSPVEGGELF
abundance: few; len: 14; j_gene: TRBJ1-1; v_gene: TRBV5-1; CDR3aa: ASSPGTGAANTEAF
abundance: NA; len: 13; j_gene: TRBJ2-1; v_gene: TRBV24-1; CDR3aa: ATSDLAGGYNEQF
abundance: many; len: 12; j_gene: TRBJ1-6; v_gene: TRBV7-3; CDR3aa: ASSYGTEMSPLH
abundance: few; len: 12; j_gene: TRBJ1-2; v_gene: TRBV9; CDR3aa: ASSVGEGPYGYT
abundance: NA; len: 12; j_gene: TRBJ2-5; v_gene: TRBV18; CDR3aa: ASLPGIIQETQY
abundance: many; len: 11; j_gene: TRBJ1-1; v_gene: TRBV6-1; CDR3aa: ASSLGQYTEAF
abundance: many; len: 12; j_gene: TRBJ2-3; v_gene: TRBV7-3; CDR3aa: ASSLLSTSDTQY
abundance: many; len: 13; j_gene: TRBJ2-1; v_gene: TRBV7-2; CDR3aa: ASSLGLAEFNEQF
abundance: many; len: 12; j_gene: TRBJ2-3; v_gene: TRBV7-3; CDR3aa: ASSQGGGADTQY
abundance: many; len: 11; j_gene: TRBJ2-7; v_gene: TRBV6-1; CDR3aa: ASSEVQPSEQY
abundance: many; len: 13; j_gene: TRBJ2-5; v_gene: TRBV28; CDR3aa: ASSHTRGSLWTQY
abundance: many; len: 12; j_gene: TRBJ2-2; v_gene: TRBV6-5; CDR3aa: ASSYSADRDKLF
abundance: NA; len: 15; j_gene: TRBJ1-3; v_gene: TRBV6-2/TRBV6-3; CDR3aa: ASSEMGQALSGNTIY
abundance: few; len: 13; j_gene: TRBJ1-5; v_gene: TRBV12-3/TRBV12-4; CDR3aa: ASRSGTGTNQPQH
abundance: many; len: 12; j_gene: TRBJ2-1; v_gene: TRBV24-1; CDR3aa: ATSPASSYNEQF
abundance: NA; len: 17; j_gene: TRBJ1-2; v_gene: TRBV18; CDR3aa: ASSRPTIRDRMINYGYT
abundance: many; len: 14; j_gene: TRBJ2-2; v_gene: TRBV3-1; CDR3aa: ASSRFGQANTGELF
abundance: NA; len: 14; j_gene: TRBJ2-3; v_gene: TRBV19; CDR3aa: ASSIDLRGSGYTQY
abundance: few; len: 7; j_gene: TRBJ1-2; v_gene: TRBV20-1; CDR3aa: SAQEGYT
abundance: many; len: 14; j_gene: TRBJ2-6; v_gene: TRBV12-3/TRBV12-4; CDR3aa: ASNPSGKTGANVLT
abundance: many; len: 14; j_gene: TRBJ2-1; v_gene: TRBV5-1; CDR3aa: ASSFQRSGRVNEQF
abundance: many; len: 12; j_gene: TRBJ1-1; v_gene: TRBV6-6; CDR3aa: ASSYIGARTEAF
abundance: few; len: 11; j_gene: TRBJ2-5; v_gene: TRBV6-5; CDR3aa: ASSMDRQETQY
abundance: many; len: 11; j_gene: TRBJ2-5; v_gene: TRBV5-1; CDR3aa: ASSWDERETQY
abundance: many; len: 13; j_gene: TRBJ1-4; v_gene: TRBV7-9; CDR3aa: ASSIQGARDEKLF
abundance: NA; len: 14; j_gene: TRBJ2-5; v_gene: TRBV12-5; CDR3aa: ASGLSGPMQGETQY
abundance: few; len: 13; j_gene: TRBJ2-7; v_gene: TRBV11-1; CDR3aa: ASSLATELLRGQY
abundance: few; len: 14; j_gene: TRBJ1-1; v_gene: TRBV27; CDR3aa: ASSLRGDGGNTEAF
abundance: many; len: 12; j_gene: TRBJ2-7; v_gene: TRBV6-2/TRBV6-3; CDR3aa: ASSPQGARYEQY
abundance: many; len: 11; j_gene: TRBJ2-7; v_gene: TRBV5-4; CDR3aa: ASSFPGRHEQY
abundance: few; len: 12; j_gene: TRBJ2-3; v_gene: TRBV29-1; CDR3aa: SVEEEGQVDTQY
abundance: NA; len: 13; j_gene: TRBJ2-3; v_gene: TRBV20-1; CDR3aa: SARGPLAPPDTQY
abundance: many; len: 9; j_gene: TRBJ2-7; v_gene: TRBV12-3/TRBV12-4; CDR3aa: ASSLPGEQY